This is a list of T cell receptor beta chains from one sample in a study of vaccination and CD4 T cells after COVID-19. TCRdb itself ran the PCR reads through MiXCR, one entry per CDR3 protein. Of some 15,000 distinct CDR3 sequences in the sample, roughly 73% were seen once. No cognate antigen is known for these TCRs. The sample was CD4+ T cells from blood, cultured in vitro. The receptors here all came from a human donor who had recovered from COVID-19. Each CDR3 is given without its conserved first and last residue. Fields, in order: V gene, clone size, J gene, CDR3 protein. The size of a clone is reported for some rows only, either as once, few or many, or as a class for expanded clones.

>TRBV20-1|few|TRBJ2-5
SATGKGNQETQY
>TRBV7-2|.|TRBJ2-4
ATAGGGGVKNIQY
>TRBV24-1|once|TRBJ2-1
ATSDRLAGARDEQF
>TRBV7-9|few|TRBJ1-5
ASSPYGGQGSNQPQH
>TRBV27|few|TRBJ2-7
ASSLFQHTYEQY
>TRBV7-2|.|TRBJ1-5
ASSPQPYQPQH
>TRBV6-1|.|TRBJ2-7
ASTVEDEQY
>TRBV29-1|.|TRBJ1-1
SVRTGGATEAF
>TRBV6-5|.|TRBJ1-2
ASSYLDRDYGYT
>TRBV7-2|.|TRBJ2-7
ASSRLAKGEQY
>TRBV7-2|few|TRBJ2-3
ASSNRVTDTQY
>TRBV20-1|.|TRBJ2-1
SARPGTSGRVDEQF
>TRBV27|.|TRBJ2-5
ASSSVSETQY
>TRBV28|once|TRBJ2-7
ASSTSGTSGSYEQY
>TRBV7-2|.|TRBJ1-2
ASSPGQGEGYGYT
>TRBV11-2|.|TRBJ1-6
ASSFRGQGGSPLH
>TRBV28|.|TRBJ1-2
ASSGPNYGYT
>TRBV6-4|.|TRBJ2-2
ASSEWARGGRGTGELF
>TRBV30|.|TRBJ2-7
AWRELVVKEQY
>TRBV20-1|.|TRBJ1-4
SATSGGGSEKLF
>TRBV20-1|.|TRBJ2-5
SARKRGGRGETQY
>TRBV7-2|.|TRBJ2-2
ASSAWGLNTGELF
>TRBV20-1|once|TRBJ1-5
SASPREQPQH
>TRBV6-2/TRBV6-3|few|TRBJ2-7
ASRGDYWPYEQY
>TRBV20-1|few|TRBJ1-2
SATPNSNPNYGYT
>TRBV7-2|few|TRBJ1-1
ASSSNREGGTEAF
>TRBV10-1|.|TRBJ1-2
ASSADRANGYT
>TRBV24-1|.|TRBJ2-3
ATGGSGYTDTQY
>TRBV7-2|.|TRBJ1-5
ASSPSNQPQH
>TRBV15|large|TRBJ2-3
ATSRRFSTSGGTDTQY
>TRBV20-1|.|TRBJ1-5
SARAGGQPQH
>TRBV20-1|.|TRBJ1-3
SARGAGNTIY
>TRBV7-2|.|TRBJ2-3
ASSLGLAGFSTDTQY
>TRBV7-2|.|TRBJ1-6
ASSFTASSYNSPLH
>TRBV27|.|TRBJ2-5
ASRGFTSGRASLRETQY
>TRBV27|.|TRBJ1-6
ASSLLGQGMALH
>TRBV19|.|TRBJ1-5
ASRTGNSNQPQH
>TRBV19|.|TRBJ2-3
ASTLTSGTRDTQY
>TRBV5-1|.|TRBJ2-5
ASSLGWGEGETQY
>TRBV27|.|TRBJ2-2
ASRGQGRIGGELF
>TRBV20-1|.|TRBJ1-6
SATLGTGWSPLH
>TRBV19|.|TRBJ2-1
ATKEGLPNNEQF
>TRBV7-6|.|TRBJ1-2
ASSPDRGPGYGYT
>TRBV7-9|.|TRBJ2-7
ASSLSGTGDPEQY
>TRBV7-2|once|TRBJ2-7
ASSLGTSSYEQY
>TRBV6-2/TRBV6-3|.|TRBJ2-7
ASGIARYEQY